Listed here are 16 T cell receptor beta chains from one sample, sequenced in a study of T cells in Graves' hyperthyroidism and ophthalmopathy. Regions amplified from RNA transcripts were the TCR beta CDR3 regions. HTBI primers were employed in a first-round RT-PCR of the TCR CDR3. MiXCR was run by TCRdb on the multiplex PCR reads, yielding one entry per CDR3 protein. The data show 480,000 or so distinct CDR3 sequences, with 46% seen just once and around 44% held by the top ten. The material sequenced was peripheral blood or thyroid tissue (not recorded which). The source of these receptors is an adult woman with Graves' disease, either hyperthyroidism or ophthalmopathy (not recorded which).

This chain joins TRBV10-3 and TRBJ1-2, with TRBD1 matching 7 bases. With V trimmed by 2 bases and J by 4 bases, 4 bases remained unmatched. Germline lookup yields CDR1 ENHRY and CDR2 SYGVKD. This CDR3 contains 14 residues. The CDR3, as DNA: TGTGCCATCAGTGAGCCAGGGGGGCCCTATGGCTACACCTTC. Translation: CAISEPGGPYGYTF.

In its sample, this clonotype was seen many times. The V and J genes are TRBV12-3 or TRBV12-4 and TRBJ2-5; D remains ambiguous. The CDR3 consists of 14 residues. V lost 2 bases and J lost 0, with 7 bases in between. The CDR3 loop reads CASSLLLDQETQYF. The CDR3 nucleotides read TGTGCCAGCAGTTTATTACTCGACCAAGAGACCCAGTACTTC.

This clonotype was counted between two and nine times. V usage is TRBV20-1 and J usage is TRBJ1-2; D is possibly TRBD1 (6 bases). CDR1 and CDR2 (germline): DFQATT, SNEGSKA (reference sequence). Trimming shortened V by 6 bases and J by 7 bases, and 15 bases separated the two germline ends. This CDR3 has 12 residues. The CDR3 sequence: CSAKSGEPGYTF. CDR3 DNA: TGCAGTGCCAAGTCAGGGGAACCTGGCTACACCTTC.

This chain uses TRBV20-1 with TRBJ2-2; D is ambiguous. Germline CDR1 reads DFQATT; CDR2 reads SNEGSKA (reference sequence). The V end was cut by 6 bases, the J end by 5 bases, with 13 bases between. The CDR3 has 13 residues. The CDR3 spells CSANYIGTGELFF. The CDR3 coding sequence is TGCAGTGCCAACTATATAGGGACCGGGGAGCTGTTTTTT.

The chain recombines TRBV20-1 with TRBJ1-1; perhaps TRBD1 as D (5 bases). Per the germline V gene, CDR1 is DFQATT and CDR2 is SNEGSKA (reference sequence). Between the trimmed V and J ends, which lost 1 base and 4 bases, there was a span of 7 bases. The CDR3 consists of 12 residues. The CDR3 protein is CSARAGGTEAFF. In DNA form, the CDR3 reads TGCAGTGCTAGAGCGGGGGGCACTGAAGCTTTCTTT.

The table lists this clonotype with many counts. This rearrangement joins TRBV11-2 to TRBJ2-5, with D tentatively TRBD2 (7 bases). Germline loops: CDR1 SGHAT, CDR2 FQNNGV. The CDR3 has 14 amino acids. The V and J ends lost 6 bases and 4 bases respectively, with 15 bases between them. The CDR3: CASRTGRGGETQYF. The CDR3 DNA sequence: TGTGCCAGCAGAACTGGAAGGGGGGGAGAGACCCAGTACTTC.

In this sample, this clonotype turned up many times. CDR3: CAWSPGLYGYTF. CDR3 sequence (DNA): TGTGCCTGGAGTCCGGGTCTCTATGGCTACACCTTC. The gene calls are TRBV30 and TRBJ1-2; D is undetermined. CDR1 is GTSNPN and CDR2 is SVGIG in the germline V gene (reference sequence). Deletions cut 2 bases from V and 4 bases from J, with 8 bases between. The CDR3 has 12 amino acids.

The J gene is TRBJ2-6, the V gene TRBV7-9, with D unclear. With 5 bases removed from V and 4 bases from J, the gap between germline ends came to 9 bases. The length of the CDR3 is 14 residues. CDR1 is SEHNR, CDR2 FQNEAQ, per germline (reference sequence). CDR3 nucleotide sequence: TGTGCCAGCAGCATATACGACGGGGCCAACGTCCTGACTTTC. Residues: CASSIYDGANVLTF. Full variable domain (missing parts from reference TRBV7-9 and TRBJ2-6): DTGVSQNPRHKITKRGQNVTFRCDPISEHNRLYWYRQTLGQGPEFLTYFQNEAQLEKSRLLSDRFSAERPKGSFSTLEIQRTEQGDSAMYLCASSIYDGANVLTFGAGSRLTVL.

The chain joins TRBV7-9 to TRBJ2-7; 12 bases match TRBD1. This CDR3 contains 15 residues. The V gene's germline CDR1 is SEHNR and CDR2 FQNEAQ (reference sequence). The V gene end was trimmed by 4 bases and the J gene end by 9 bases; junction bases not matched to a gene: 10. The CDR3 DNA sequence: TGTGCCAGCAGCTCCGCGGGACAGGGGGCGAGGGTGCAGTACTTC. It translates to CASSSAGQGARVQYF.

In this sample, this clonotype turned up once. This sequence joins TRBV7-2 and TRBJ1-6; tentative D call: TRBD1 (6 bases). The CDR3 is 18 amino acids. Deletions cut 4 bases from V and 0 bases from J, with 16 bases between. From germline, CDR1 is SGHTA and CDR2 FQGNSA. The CDR3 reads CASSSKTGKSSYNSPLHF. The DNA for the CDR3 is TGTGCCAGCAGCTCCAAAACAGGGAAGAGCTCCTATAATTCACCCCTCCACTTT. The variable domain in full, with the rest retrieved from reference TRBV7-2 and TRBJ1-6, is GAGVSQSPSNKVTEKGKDVELRCDPISGHTALYWYRQSLGQGLEFLIYFQGNSAPDKSGLPSDRFSAERTGGSVSTLTIQRTQQEDSAVYLCASSSKTGKSSYNSPLHFGNGTRLTVT.

This clonotype was found a few times. The chain carries TRBV29-1 and TRBJ1-1, with unresolved D. This CDR3 comprises 12 residues. Looked up from germline, CDR1 is SQVTM and CDR2 is ANQGSEA. V shed 7 bases and J shed 4 bases, with 13 bases lying between them. The CDR3 here is CSAAVMSTEAFF. The CDR3 DNA reads TGCAGCGCCGCCGTAATGAGCACTGAAGCTTTCTTT.

This clonotype was observed many times. V and J are TRBV6-6 and TRBJ2-7, with a tentative D call TRBD1 (6 bases). Germline CDR1 is MNHNY and CDR2 is SVGAGI (reference sequence). With 6 bases removed from V and 2 bases from J, the gap between germline ends came to 17 bases. The CDR3 sequence is 15 residues long. Here the CDR3 reads CASRGDRTFTYEQYF. DNA of the CDR3: TGTGCCAGCAGAGGCGACAGGACTTTTACCTACGAGCAGTACTTC.

This clonotype was found many times. This chain uses TRBV7-2 with TRBJ1-3; possible D gene TRBD1, 5 bases. The CDR3 sequence is 15 residues long. Trimming removed 5 bases at V and 2 bases at J, with 13 bases between. Germline CDR1 is SGHTA and CDR2 is FQGNSA. The CDR3 region has the DNA TGTGCCAGCAGCCAAGACAGAATTCCTGGAAACACCATATATTTT. It yields the protein CASSQDRIPGNTIYF. Full variable domain (remainder filled in from reference TRBV7-2 and TRBJ1-3): GAGVSQSPSNKVTEKGKDVELRCDPISGHTALYWYRQSLGQGLEFLIYFQGNSAPDKSGLPSDRFSAERTGGSVSTLTIQRTQQEDSAVYLCASSQDRIPGNTIYFGEGSWLTVV.

The chain has TRBV9 and TRBJ1-1; D not certain. V was cut by 4 bases and J by 1 base, with 11 bases left in between. Germline V CDR1 and CDR2: SGDLS, YYNGEE. There are 14 residues in the CDR3. CDR3 sequence: CASSRDSENTEAFF. DNA for the CDR3: TGTGCCAGCAGCCGCGACTCAGAGAACACTGAAGCTTTCTTT.

V is TRBV28 and J is TRBJ2-7, with D possibly TRBD2 on 5 matching bases. Trimming took off 5 bases at V and 9 bases at J, with 17 bases between the two ends. CDR1 MDHEN and CDR2 SYDVKM come from the germline V gene. The CDR3 covers 13 residues. The CDR3 here is CASSPVGVVGQYF. The CDR3 bases are TGTGCCAGCAGTCCCGTCGGGGTGGTAGGGCAGTACTTC.

About this clonotype: This CDR3 is missing its conserved last phenylalanine or tryptophan, likely due to a read error. Because the CDR3's place on the DNA is in doubt, the DNA is left out and the CDR3 is given as listed by TCRdb. The V call is TRBV7-9, the J call TRBJ2-7; TRBD1, as called in the table, went unchecked against the DNA. CDR1 and CDR2 from the germline V gene are SEHNR and FQNEAQ (reference sequence). The CDR3 adds up to 15 amino acids, both ends counted. The chain's CDR3 is CASIAPLRVPTSSTP.